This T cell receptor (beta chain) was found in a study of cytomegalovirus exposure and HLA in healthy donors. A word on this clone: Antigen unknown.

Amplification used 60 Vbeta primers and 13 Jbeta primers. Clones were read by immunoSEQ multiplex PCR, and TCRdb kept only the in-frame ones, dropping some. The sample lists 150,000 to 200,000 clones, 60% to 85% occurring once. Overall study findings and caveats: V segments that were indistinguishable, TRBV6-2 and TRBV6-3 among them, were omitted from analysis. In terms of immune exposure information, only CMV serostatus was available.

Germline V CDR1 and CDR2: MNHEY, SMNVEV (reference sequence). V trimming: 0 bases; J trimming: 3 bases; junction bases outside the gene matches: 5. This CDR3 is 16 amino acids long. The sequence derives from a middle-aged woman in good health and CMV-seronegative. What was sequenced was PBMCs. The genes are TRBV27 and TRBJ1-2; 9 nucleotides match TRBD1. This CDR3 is CASSLSAGTGYYGYTF. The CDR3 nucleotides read TGTGCCAGCAGTTTATCGGCCGGGACAGGGTACTATGGCTACACCTTC.